These 30 T cell receptor beta chains were all obtained from the same sample, sequenced in a study of T cells in Graves' hyperthyroidism and ophthalmopathy. From RNA transcripts, TCR beta CDR3 regions were amplified. TCR CDR3 underwent first-round RT-PCR with the HTBI primer set. TCRdb reprocessed the multiplex PCR reads via MiXCR and lists one record per CDR3 protein. The sample lists about 640,000 distinct CDR3 sequences, 20% occurring once. The sample comprised blood. The source is a man aged 25 to 40 with Graves' ophthalmopathy.

The chain is built from TRBV12-3 or TRBV12-4 and TRBJ1-5, with D perhaps matching TRBD1 (6 bases). This CDR3 is 16 amino acids long. V lost 2 bases and J lost 1, with 12 bases in between. This CDR3 is CASSLLGAQSNQPQHF. The DNA of the CDR3 is TGTGCCAGCAGTTTACTGGGGGCGCAAAGCAATCAGCCCCAGCATTTT.

This clonotype was seen a few times. The chain is built from TRBV29-1 and TRBJ1-2; D possibly corresponds to TRBD1 (5 bases). The germline V and J ends were trimmed by 0 bases and 7 bases, with 15 bases remaining between them. This CDR3 region has 14 residues. CDR1 is SQVTM, CDR2 ANQGSEA, per germline. In DNA, the CDR3 is TGCAGCGTTGAAGATATCGGGGGGTTGGGTGGCTACACCTTC. As protein: CSVEDIGGLGGYTF.

This clonotype was detected ten times or more. This chain links TRBV2 with TRBJ2-7; D unclear. CDR1 and CDR2 (germline): SNHLY, FYNNEI. Trimming stripped 8 bases from V and 6 bases from J, with 11 bases between. This CDR3 has 11 residues. The CDR3, as DNA: TGTGCCAGCTCAACAGCGAGCGAGCAGTACTTC. Its translation: CASSTASEQYF.

This clonotype appeared a few times. In this CDR3 the conserved last residue, phenylalanine or tryptophan, is missing, so a read error is likely. The chain uses TRBV28 and TRBJ1-1; TRBD1 might be the D (6 bases). Germline V gene sequence: CDR1 MDHEN, CDR2 SYDVKM. V lost 5 bases to trimming and J lost 0 bases, with 13 bases between them. The CDR3 spans 15 residues. This CDR3 reads CASSTLDRMNTEAFL. CDR3 bases: TGTGCCAGCAGTACCCTAGACAGGATGAACACTGAAGCTTTCCTT.

The J gene is TRBJ2-1, the V gene TRBV12-3 or TRBV12-4; tentatively, D is TRBD1 or TRBD2 (5 bases each). This CDR3 spans 16 amino acids. Trimming cost V 3 bases and J 1 base, with 13 bases left between them. The CDR3 DNA sequence: TGTGCCAGCAGTTTGACGGGGACCGTTTCCTACAATGAGCAGTTCTTC. The encoded protein is CASSLTGTVSYNEQFF.

In this sample, this clonotype turned up many times. The CDR3 nucleotides read TGTGCCAGCAGGCCCGACCGGTTGAACACTGAAGCTTTCTTT. Amino acid sequence: CASRPDRLNTEAFF. The chain has TRBV28 and TRBJ1-1; the D is unclear. V lost 6 bases to trimming and J lost 0 bases, with 11 bases between them. Germline V gives CDR1 MDHEN, CDR2 SYDVKM. There are 14 residues in the CDR3.

The rearrangement links TRBV5-6 to TRBJ2-7; D is uncertain. CDR1 SGHDT and CDR2 YYEEEE come from the germline V gene. V lost 1 base to trimming and J lost 3 bases, with 11 bases between them. The CDR3 contains 14 residues. The CDR3 protein is CASSLMELRYEQYF. The CDR3 DNA reads as TGTGCCAGCAGCTTGATGGAGTTACGCTACGAGCAGTACTTC.

This clonotype was detected many times. The rearrangement uses TRBV28 and TRBJ2-7, with 10 bases identical to TRBD2. Trimming took 2 bases from V and 5 from J; bases not matched to a gene: 6. The germline CDR1 and CDR2 sequences are MDHEN and SYDVKM. The CDR3 spans 15 residues. The CDR3 bases are TGTGCCAGCAGTTTAGCACTTCTAGCGGGAGACGAGCAGTACTTC. Protein product: CASSLALLAGDEQYF.

This clonotype was observed a few times. V usage is TRBV6-6 and J usage is TRBJ2-5; TRBD2 aligns across 7 bases. This CDR3 comprises 16 residues. Per the germline V gene, CDR1 is MNHNY and CDR2 is SVGAGI (reference sequence). The trim removed 0 bases at V and 2 bases at J, leaving 6 bases unmatched. Here the CDR3 DNA reads TGTGCCAGCAGTTACTCTATGTCGGGGGGACAAGAGACCCAGTACTTC. Protein product: CASSYSMSGGQETQYF.

This clonotype was seen repeatedly, ten times or more. This CDR3 reads CASSRDEMIDEQFF. The CDR3 DNA follows: TGTGCCAGCAGTCGGGATGAGATGATCGATGAGCAGTTCTTC. The rearrangement joins TRBV6-1 to TRBJ2-1; D possibly corresponds to TRBD2 (5 bases). The CDR3 contains 14 residues. The V and J ends lost 5 bases and 8 bases respectively, with 16 bases between them. Germline CDR1 is MNHNS and CDR2 is SASEGT.

V is TRBV28 and J is TRBJ1-5; D is perhaps TRBD1 (6 bases). Germline CDR1 is MDHEN and CDR2 is SYDVKM. The CDR3 spans 17 residues. V was trimmed by 6 bases and J by 4 bases, leaving 22 bases between them. CDR3 sequence: CASSPDTRGGWNQPQHF. CDR3 nucleotides: TGTGCCAGCAGCCCGGATACTAGAGGGGGGTGGAATCAGCCCCAGCATTTT.

The genes are TRBV2 and TRBJ2-7; 10 bases match TRBD2. Germline V lookup: CDR1 SNHLY, CDR2 FYNNEI. The junction had 14 bases not matched to a gene; V was cut back by 5 bases and J by 7 bases. The CDR3 consists of 16 residues. The CDR3 sequence is CASSFRTSGLLSEQYF. CDR3 sequence (DNA): TGTGCCAGCAGTTTCCGGACTAGCGGATTGTTGTCAGAGCAGTACTTC.

This clonotype was seen ten or more times. This sequence joins TRBV7-9 and TRBJ2-1; D is undetermined. The CDR3 is 13 residues long. Germline loops: CDR1 SEHNR, CDR2 FQNEAQ (reference sequence). V was pared by 3 bases and J by 2 bases, with 5 bases between. CDR3 amino acids: CASSLTAYNEQFF. DNA of the CDR3: TGTGCCAGCAGCTTGACTGCCTACAATGAGCAGTTCTTC.

There are a few counts of this clonotype. The V and J genes are TRBV3-1 and TRBJ2-1, with 7 bases fitting TRBD2. The ends lost 1 base at V and 4 bases at J; junction bases unmatched: 7. This CDR3 is 16 amino acids long. The germline V gene encodes CDR1 LGHDT and CDR2 YNNKEL (reference sequence). The CDR3 DNA sequence: TGTGCCAGCAGCCAAGGACCAGCGGGAAGGTACAATGAGCAGTTCTTC. Translating it yields CASSQGPAGRYNEQFF.

V and J are TRBV20-1 and TRBJ2-1; 8 bases map to TRBD2. CDR1 is DFQATT, CDR2 SNEGSKA, per germline (reference sequence). The V segment lost 4 bases and the J segment 0 bases; nucleotides outside the gene matches: 5. The CDR3 length is 15 residues. DNA for the CDR3: TGCAGTGCTAAGACTAGCGCAAGCTCCTACAATGAGCAGTTCTTC. Translated, it gives CSAKTSASSYNEQFF.

The V and J genes are TRBV20-1 and TRBJ2-2; D is undetermined. The V end lost 0 bases, the J end lost 0 bases, and 11 bases lay between the germline ends. The CDR3 runs to 16 residues. The germline V gene has CDR1 DFQATT and CDR2 SNEGSKA (reference sequence). The DNA for the CDR3 is TGCAGTGCTAGAGATAGCCGGGTGTCGAACACCGGGGAGCTGTTTTTT. This codes for CSARDSRVSNTGELFF.

A few counts support this clonotype. This chain links TRBV6-2 or TRBV6-3 with TRBJ2-7; possible D gene TRBD1, 7 bases. The CDR3 consists of 15 residues. CDR1 is MNHEY, CDR2 SVGEGT, per germline. Deletions cut 2 bases from V and 0 bases from J, with 11 bases between. In nucleotides, the CDR3 is TGTGCCAGCAGTTACCGACAGGGAGGCTCCTACGAGCAGTACTTC. Translated, it gives CASSYRQGGSYEQYF.

The chain combines TRBV2 with TRBJ2-5, with D perhaps assigned TRBD1 or TRBD2 (5 bases each). Germline V gene data show CDR1 as SNHLY and CDR2 as FYNNEI. The length of the CDR3 is 13 residues. Trimming removed 5 bases from V and 7 bases from J, with 14 bases in between. CDR3: CASSLGESVTQYF. The CDR3, as DNA: TGTGCCAGCAGTCTGGGGGAATCTGTGACCCAGTACTTC.

This clonotype was observed many times. V usage is TRBV2 and J usage is TRBJ2-7; D gene ambiguous. The CDR3 runs to 15 residues. V lost 2 bases, J lost 2 bases, and 13 bases lay in between. Germline V CDR1 and CDR2: SNHLY, FYNNEI. The DNA for the CDR3 is TGTGCCAGCAGTGAACGGCAGGTCGCCGCCTACGAGCAGTACTTC. Its protein product is CASSERQVAAYEQYF.

The sample holds a few counts of this clonotype. The V gene is TRBV20-1, the J gene TRBJ2-1; D remains unclear. Per the germline V gene, CDR1 is DFQATT and CDR2 is SNEGSKA (reference sequence). The CDR3 contains 14 residues. With 3 bases removed from V and 7 bases from J, the gap between germline ends came to 16 bases. The CDR3 loop reads CSARPNTRPNEQFF. For the CDR3, the DNA is TGCAGTGCTAGGCCTAATACTCGCCCGAATGAGCAGTTCTTC.

The sample holds many counts of this clonotype. The chain links TRBV28 to TRBJ1-5; no reliable D call. The CDR3 extends over 14 amino acids. Germline loops: CDR1 MDHEN, CDR2 SYDVKM. V lost 6 bases and J 0 bases, leaving 9 bases between the germline ends. CDR3 amino acids: CASSPNGSNQPQHF. The CDR3, as DNA: TGTGCCAGCAGCCCTAATGGTAGCAATCAGCCCCAGCATTTT.

This clonotype was seen a few times. A junction boundary mismatches the germline segment, possibly from a read error. The chain is built from TRBV7-7 and TRBJ2-7; TRBD2 aligns across 9 bases. CDR3 length: 16 residues. From germline, CDR1 is SSHAT and CDR2 FNYEAQ (reference sequence). CDR3: CASSSFLAGYSYEQYF. The CDR3 bases are TGTGCTAGCAGCTCCTTCCTAGCGGGATACTCCTACGAGCAGTACTTC.

The chain employs TRBV2 and TRBJ2-2, with 9 positions matching TRBD2. The germline gives CDR1 SNHLY, CDR2 FYNNEI. The V and J ends lost 3 bases and 1 base, in that order; junction bases with no gene match: 9. The CDR3 extends over 18 amino acids. The chain's CDR3 is CASSDSIIAGVNTGELFF. The CDR3 DNA reads as TGTGCCAGCAGTGATAGTATAATAGCGGGGGTGAACACCGGGGAGCTGTTTTTT. Based on the CDR3 plus reference TRBV2 and TRBJ2-2, the full variable domain is EPEVTQTPSHQVTQMGQEVILRCVPISNHLYFYWYRQILGQKVEFLVSFYNNEISEKSEIFDDQFSVERPDGSNFTLKIRSTKLEDSAMYFCASSDSIIAGVNTGELFFGEGSRLTVL.

Ten or more counts support this clonotype. This rearrangement joins TRBV7-8 to TRBJ2-3; 10 bases are a match to TRBD1. Germline V CDR1 and CDR2: SGHVS, FQNEAQ. V lost 3 bases, J lost 4 bases, and 4 bases stayed unmatched. The CDR3 has 15 residues. CDR3 sequence (DNA): TGTGCCAGCAGCTTGGGGACAGGGGCGGCAGATACGCAGTATTTT. This codes for CASSLGTGAADTQYF. Full variable domain (outside the CDR3, taken from reference TRBV7-8 and TRBJ2-3): GAGVSQSPRYKVAKRGQDVALRCDPISGHVSLFWYQQALGQGPEFLTYFQNEAQLDKSGLPSDRFFAERPEGSVSTLKIQRTQQEDSAVYLCASSLGTGAADTQYFGPGTRLTVL.

The genes are TRBV5-1 and TRBJ1-1; D is ambiguous. The CDR3 has 16 residues. Trimming shortened V by 0 bases and J by 5 bases, and 17 bases separated the two germline ends. Germline V CDR1 and CDR2: SGHRS, YFSETQ. The CDR3 sequence is CASSLAVDPARTEAFF. The CDR3, as DNA: TGCGCCAGCAGCTTGGCCGTAGATCCCGCGAGGACTGAAGCTTTCTTT. Using reference TRBV5-1 and TRBJ1-1 for the parts outside the CDR3, the full variable domain is KAGVTQTPRYLIKTRGQQVTLSCSPISGHRSVSWYQQTPGQGLQFLFEYFSETQRNKGNFPGRFSGRQFSNSRSEMNVSTLELGDSALYLCASSLAVDPARTEAFFGQGTRLTVV.

There are a few counts of this clonotype. The gene calls are TRBV28 and TRBJ2-3, with TRBD2 matching 9 bases. V was pared by 4 bases and J by 0 bases, with 8 bases of the junction left unmatched. The germline V gene has CDR1 MDHEN and CDR2 SYDVKM. The CDR3 contains 17 residues. CDR3 bases: TGTGCCAGCAGTTCCCGGACTAGCGCCACTAGCACAGATACGCAGTATTTT. It specifies CASSSRTSATSTDTQYF. Full variable domain (missing parts from reference TRBV28 and TRBJ2-3): DVKVTQSSRYLVKRTGEKVFLECVQDMDHENMFWYRQDPGLGLRLIYFSYDVKMKEKGDIPEGYSVSREKKERFSLILESASTNQTSMYLCASSSRTSATSTDTQYFGPGTRLTVL.

The V gene is TRBV28, the J gene TRBJ1-5; 7 positions agree with TRBD1. This CDR3 region has 14 residues. V dropped 5 bases and J dropped 5; count of bases not matched to a gene: 6. Germline values: CDR1 MDHEN, CDR2 SYDVKM. CDR3 in DNA: TGTGCCAGCAGTCAAGGGACAGAGGATCAGCCCCAGCATTTT. Translating it yields CASSQGTEDQPQHF.

This chain uses TRBV28 with TRBJ2-5; D is ambiguous. Germline lookup yields CDR1 MDHEN and CDR2 SYDVKM. Trimming removed 3 bases at V and 3 bases at J, with 8 bases between. The CDR3 sequence is 13 residues long. CDR3 amino acids: CASSLALKETQYF. The CDR3 DNA reads as TGTGCCAGCAGTTTGGCTCTTAAAGAGACCCAGTACTTC. The full variable domain, rest sourced from reference TRBV28 and TRBJ2-5, is DVKVTQSSRYLVKRTGEKVFLECVQDMDHENMFWYRQDPGLGLRLIYFSYDVKMKEKGDIPEGYSVSREKKERFSLILESASTNQTSMYLCASSLALKETQYFGPGTRLLVL.

This sequence joins TRBV18 and TRBJ2-3; 11 positions agree with TRBD2. CDR1 and CDR2 (germline): KGHSH, LQKENI. The J segment lost 2 bases and the V segment lost 0 bases, leaving 1 base of the junction unmatched. This CDR3 has 16 amino acids. CDR3 coding DNA: TGTGCCAGCTCACCACCGGGACTAGCGGTCACAGATACGCAGTATTTT. Its translation: CASSPPGLAVTDTQYF. The full variable domain, completed using reference TRBV18 and TRBJ2-3, is NAGVMQNPRHLVRRRGQEARLRCSPMKGHSHVYWYRQLPEEGLKFMVYLQKENIIDESGMPKERFSAEFPKEGPSILRIQQVVRGDSAAYFCASSPPGLAVTDTQYFGPGTRLTVL.

This clonotype was detected ten times or more. This chain uses TRBV30 with TRBJ1-1, with D possibly matching TRBD1 (6 bases). Germline V CDR1 and CDR2: GTSNPN, SVGIG (reference sequence). The CDR3 has 12 residues. Trimming cost V 2 bases and J 10 bases, with 14 bases left between them. In DNA, the CDR3 is TGTGCCTGGAGTCCAACGGGGGCGTCAGCTTTCTTT. As protein: CAWSPTGASAFF.